Sequencing of this TCR beta chain was carried out in a study of CD8+CD57+ T cells in acquired aplastic anemia. This clonotype was recorded many times. Its antigen is not known. Study-wide results and caveats: Patients and controls shared 25 to 30 CD8+ CDR3 sequences. Patients' CD8+CD57+ cells proved less diverse than their total CD4+ and CD8+ pools, researchers found. Patients did not significantly differ from controls in CD8+ Simpson's diversity.

In patients chosen for sequencing, flow cytometry had shown CD8+CD57+ cell expansion. Both TCR beta VDJ combination and CDR3 sequence profiling were carried out. Genomic DNA was the template for this profiling. TCRdb itself ran the reads through MiXCR, one entry per CDR3 protein. The sample lists around 15,000 distinct CDR3 sequences; approximately 40% were seen once. The sequencing sample was made of CD8+CD57+ T cells sorted from PBMCs. The subset here: bead-enriched CD8+CD57+ effector memory T cells from SAA patients. This clonotype was sampled from a human donor with aplastic anemia.

The CDR3 spells CASSSLAGANEQFF. CDR3 DNA sequence: TGTGCCAGCAGCTCACTAGCGGGAGCGAATGAGCAGTTCTTC. V and J are TRBV11-2 and TRBJ2-1, with 11 nucleotides matching TRBD2. Trimming took 4 bases from V and 7 from J; bases not matched to a gene: 3. Germline CDR1 reads SGHAT; CDR2 reads FQNNGV. This CDR3 has 14 residues.